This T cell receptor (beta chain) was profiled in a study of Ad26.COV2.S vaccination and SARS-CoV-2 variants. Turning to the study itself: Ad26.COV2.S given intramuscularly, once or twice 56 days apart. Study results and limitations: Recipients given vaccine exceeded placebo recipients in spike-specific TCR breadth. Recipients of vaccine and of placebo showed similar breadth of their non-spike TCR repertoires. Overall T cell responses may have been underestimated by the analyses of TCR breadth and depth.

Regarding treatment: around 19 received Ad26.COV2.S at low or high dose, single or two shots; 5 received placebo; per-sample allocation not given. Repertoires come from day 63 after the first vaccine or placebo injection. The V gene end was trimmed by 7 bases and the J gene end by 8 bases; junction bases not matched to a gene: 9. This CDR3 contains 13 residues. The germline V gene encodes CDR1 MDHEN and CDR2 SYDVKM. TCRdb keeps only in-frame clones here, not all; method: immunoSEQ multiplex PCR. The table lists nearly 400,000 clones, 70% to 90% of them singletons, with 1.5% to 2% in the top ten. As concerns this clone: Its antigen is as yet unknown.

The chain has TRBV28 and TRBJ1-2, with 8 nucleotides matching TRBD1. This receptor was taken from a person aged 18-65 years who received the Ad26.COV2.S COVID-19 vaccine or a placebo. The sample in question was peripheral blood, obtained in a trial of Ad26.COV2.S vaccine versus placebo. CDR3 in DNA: TGTGCCAGCACCTGGGGACAGGTTGGGGGCTACACCTTC. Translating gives CASTWGQVGGYTF.